These 13 T cell receptor beta chains share one sample of origin, sequenced in a study of CD8 T cells in Susac syndrome (dated by TCRdb to between 2019 and 2020). Library preparation used the immunoSEQ multiplex PCR assay. RNA was extracted using the RNeasy kit, and about 0.5 to 1 microgram was reverse transcribed with random hexamers. The public sequencing data were trimmed at Q25 with fastp and processed into clonotypes with MiXCR by TCRdb, which kept only in-frame beta chains. Identical CDR3 proteins give one entry, which carries the most common genes and DNA. In this sample the table shows some 200,000 distinct CDR3 sequences, roughly 91% of which occur a single time. Of the sample, 0.075% to 0.095% is held by the ten largest clones. The sequenced sample consisted of CD4+ T cells from PBMCs. These TCRs come from a human donor with Susac syndrome.

Only a few counts were recorded for this clonotype. The V gene is TRBV19, the J gene TRBJ1-1; TRBD1 matches 7 bases. V shed 4 bases and J 6 bases; nucleotides not matched to a gene: 8. CDR1 and CDR2 from the germline V gene are LNHDA and SQIVND (reference sequence). This CDR3 contains 14 residues. DNA for the CDR3: TGTGCCAGTAGTAGGGACAGTGGATGGGCTGAAGCTTTCTTT. It specifies CASSRDSGWAEAFF.

V and J are TRBV19 and TRBJ1-1; 10 bases are a match to TRBD1. The ends lost 2 bases at V and 6 bases at J; junction bases unmatched: 3. The CDR3 has 14 amino acids. Germline V gene data show CDR1 as LNHDA and CDR2 as SQIVND (reference sequence). As DNA, the CDR3 is TGTGCCAGTAGTATAAGACAGGGGGCCGCTGAAGCTTTCTTT. This translates into CASSIRQGAAEAFF. The complete variable domain, with remaining parts taken from reference TRBV19 and TRBJ1-1, reads DGGITQSPKYLFRKEGQNVTLSCEQNLNHDAMYWYRQDPGQGLRLIYYSQIVNDFQKGDIAEGYSVSREKKESFPLTVTSAQKNPTAFYLCASSIRQGAAEAFFGQGTRLTVV.

This sequence joins TRBV24-1 and TRBJ2-1; no reliable D call. Germline V lookup: CDR1 KGHDR, CDR2 SFDVKD. V was pared by 1 base and J by 6 bases, with 6 bases between. CDR3 length equals 13 residues. CDR3 coding DNA: TGTGCCACCAGTGATTTTAAAAGCAATGAGCAGTTCTTC. This codes for CATSDFKSNEQFF.

This CDR3 reads CSARRQGVWGFPDTQYF. The CDR3 bases are TGCAGTGCTAGAAGGCAGGGAGTATGGGGGTTCCCAGATACGCAGTATTTT. J is TRBJ2-3 and V is TRBV20-1; D is perhaps TRBD1 or TRBD2 (5 bases each). V was trimmed by 2 bases and J by 4 bases, leaving 22 bases between them. CDR1 and CDR2 (germline): DFQATT, SNEGSKA (reference sequence). The CDR3 loop spans 17 amino acids.

This clonotype was seen a few times. The chain combines TRBV6-5 with TRBJ2-3, with D unresolved. Per germline, CDR1 MNHEY and CDR2 SVGAGI. V lost 0 bases, J lost 2 bases, and 6 bases lay in between. The CDR3 contains 14 residues. The CDR3 is CASSYSWDTDTQYF. Here the CDR3 DNA reads TGTGCCAGCAGTTACTCTTGGGACACAGATACGCAGTATTTT.

V and J are TRBV12-3 or TRBV12-4 and TRBJ2-1, with TRBD1 matching over 8 bases. The CDR3 is made up of 13 amino acids. With 10 bases clipped from V and 8 bases from J, the junction kept 10 bases outside the gene matches. The CDR3 region has the DNA TGTGCCACCAGACAGGGGACGTTTGATGAGCAGTTCTTC. Its protein product is CATRQGTFDEQFF.

Only one count was recorded for this clonotype. The gene calls are TRBV15 and TRBJ2-2; unclear D gene. The ends were cut back, 0 bases at V and 6 bases at J, with 8 bases in the middle. The CDR3 is made up of 14 amino acids. Germline lookup yields CDR1 LNHNV and CDR2 YYDKDF (reference sequence). CDR3 sequence reads: CATSRDNLPGELFF. The CDR3 DNA reads TGTGCCACCAGCAGAGATAACTTGCCCGGGGAGCTGTTTTTT. The full variable domain, completed using reference TRBV15 and TRBJ2-2, is DAMVIQNPRYQVTQFGKPVTLSCSQTLNHNVMYWYQQKSSQAPKLLFHYYDKDFNNEADTPDNFQSRRPNTSFCFLDIRSPGLGDTAMYLCATSRDNLPGELFFGEGSRLTVL.

J is TRBJ2-7 and V is TRBV6-5; 10 bases align to TRBD1. The CDR3 is made up of 14 amino acids. Germline V gives CDR1 MNHEY, CDR2 SVGAGI. Germline trimming cut 6 bases from V and 7 bases from J; bases unmatched to any gene: 9. The CDR3 coding sequence is TGTGCCAGCAGGAGACCGGGACAGGGGCTGGAGCAGTACTTC. Translating it yields CASRRPGQGLEQYF.

The rearrangement uses TRBV6-2 or TRBV6-3 and TRBJ2-1; TRBD2 matches 14 bases. The CDR3 spans 13 residues. The V gene end was trimmed by 6 bases and the J gene end by 12 bases; junction bases not matched to a gene: 4. CDR1 is MNHEY and CDR2 is SVGEGT in the germline V gene. The CDR3: CASSPGTSGRQFF. The CDR3 region has the DNA TGTGCCAGCAGCCCCGGGACTAGCGGGAGGCAGTTCTTC.

This chain joins TRBV20-1 and TRBJ2-7, with D unclear. The CDR3 totals 13 residues. CDR1 is DFQATT, CDR2 SNEGSKA, per germline (reference sequence). The ends were cut back, 2 bases at V and 6 bases at J, with 14 bases in the middle. CDR3 in amino acids: CSARIAPFGEQYF. The DNA for the CDR3 is TGCAGTGCTAGAATAGCCCCATTCGGCGAGCAGTACTTC.

The J gene is TRBJ1-1, the V gene TRBV18; D may be TRBD1 (6 bases). Germline CDR1 is KGHSH and CDR2 is LQKENI. Trimming left V 2 bases short and J 5 bases short, with 21 bases between. The CDR3 contains 17 residues. The CDR3 DNA reads as TGTGCCAGCTCACCAACCGGGGGGGCGGGTTTTATGACTGAAGCTTTCTTT. Translating gives CASSPTGGAGFMTEAFF.

About this clonotype itself: At one boundary the junction diverges from the germline segment, which might be a read error. V is TRBV10-3 and J is TRBJ1-6; 8 bases line up with TRBD1. CDR1 is ENHRY and CDR2 is SYGVKD in the germline V gene. The CDR3 has 15 amino acids. The DNA for the CDR3 is TGTGCCATCAGTGAGTCGGTGACAGGGGATTCGCCCCTCCACTTT. It specifies CAISESVTGDSPLHF.

J is TRBJ1-5 and V is TRBV12-3 or TRBV12-4; no definite D call. Trimming pared 4 bases from V and 3 bases from J, leaving 10 bases between. The CDR3 covers 14 residues. The CDR3 DNA is TGTGCCAGCAGTTCGGCTACGCCCAATCAGCCCCAGCATTTT. As protein: CASSSATPNQPQHF.